This TCR beta chain was captured by sequencing in a study of blood T cell repertoires in COVID-19. Overall study context: The samples span acute and convalescent COVID-19 from the United States, Italy and Spain. PBMCs, B-cell-depleted T cells, or T cells were the source of the cDNA or gDNA that made up the material.

CDR1 and CDR2 from the germline V gene are MDHEN and SYDVKM. The ends were cut back, 1 base at V and 6 bases at J, with 9 bases in the middle. This CDR3 spans 13 amino acids. In the authors' methods: Reference gene primer amplification gave estimated nucleated cell counts. Profiling relied on immunoSEQ multiplex PCR, and the TCRdb table lists in-frame clones only, not all of them. V, J and clone size are those of that table, while D and trimming were read from the DNA. The sample lists 250,000 to 300,000 clones, 89% occurring once. Source material: peripheral blood. The TCR sequence derives from a woman between 40 and 50 years old who had recovered from COVID-19. The rearrangement links TRBV28 to TRBJ2-5; possible D gene TRBD2, 6 bases. The CDR3 sequence: CASSLYGGKTQYF. CDR3 DNA: TGTGCCAGCAGTTTATATGGGGGGAAGACCCAGTACTTC.